This TCR beta chain was retrieved from a study of blood T cell repertoires in COVID-19. Study overall: COVID-19 samples, acute and convalescent, were from the United States, Italy and Spain. Sample material is recorded as cDNA or gDNA derived from T cells, B-cell-depleted T cells, or PBMCs.

CDR1 is PRHDT, CDR2 FYEKMQ, per germline (reference sequence). The CDR3 is 13 amino acids. The ends were cut back, 1 base at V and 5 bases at J, with 7 bases in the middle. Original handling: Estimation of nucleated cell counts relied on the amplification of reference gene primers. Assay used: immunoSEQ multiplex PCR; TCRdb lists only in-frame clones, some missing. V and J calls and clone size are given by that table; D and trimming were obtained from the DNA. The table shows 90,000 to 130,000 clones, with roughly 85% occurring only once. This chain joins TRBV13 and TRBJ2-3; D remains ambiguous. This receptor was obtained from a man aged 35 to 55 with acute or convalescent COVID-19. Sequencing was done on a sample of peripheral blood. The CDR3 DNA reads as TGTGCCAGCAGCTTAGAGGCGGAAGATACGCAGTATTTT. Amino acids: CASSLEAEDTQYF. Full variable domain (remainder filled in from reference TRBV13 and TRBJ2-3): AAGVIQSPRHLIKEKRETATLKCYPIPRHDTVYWYQQGPGQDPQFLISFYEKMQSDKGSIPDRFSAQQFSDYHSELNMSSLELGDSALYFCASSLEAEDTQYFGPGTRLTVL.